These T cell receptor beta chains were read from a single sample in a study of cytomegalovirus exposure and HLA in healthy donors. Repertoires were generated with immunoSEQ multiplex PCR, while TCRdb's copy carries only in-frame clones and drops some. The sample carries 100,000 to 150,000 clones, over 70% recorded once. Material for sequencing was PBMCs. The receptors were gathered from a man aged 18 to 30 in good health and CMV-seropositive. Each CDR3 is given with its conserved first and last residue. A D gene is named only where the DNA matches it firmly. Where a row states a size, it is once, few, many or the class of an expanded clone; other rows omit it.

. TRBJ2-7 TRBV7-8 . TGTGCCAGCAGCCATAAAGGAACAGGGATTTTCGAGCAGTACTTC CASSHKGTGIFEQYF
. TRBJ2-2 TRBV10-1 . TGCGCCAGCAGTGGACAGGTCGACACCGGGGAGCTGTTTTTT CASSGQVDTGELFF
. TRBJ2-7 TRBV27 TRBD1 TGTGCCAGCGGCGCCACAGGGGCGCCCTACGAGCAGTACTTC CASGATGAPYEQYF
. TRBJ1-5 TRBV2 TRBD1 TGTGCCAGCAGACACAGGGGAGGCAACCAGCCCCAGCATTTT CASRHRGGNQPQHF
once TRBJ2-1 TRBV4-3 . TGCGCCAGCAGCCAAGGTTCGGGTAGCTCCTACAATGAGCAGTTCTTC CASSQGSGSSYNEQFF
. TRBJ2-7 TRBV12-1 . TGTGCCAGCAGCTTTCAGCCGGCTAGCGAGTACGAGCAGTACTTC CASSFQPASEYEQYF
. TRBJ2-1 TRBV11-2 TRBD2 TGTGCCAGCAGCTTATCGGCGGGAGCTTCTCTCAATGAGCAGTTCTTC CASSLSAGASLNEQFF
. TRBJ2-5 TRBV7-2 . TGTGCCAGCAGCTTAGTCGGCGGCGGACAAGAGACCCAGTACTTC CASSLVGGGQETQYF
. TRBJ2-3 TRBV29-1 TRBD2 TGCAGCGCCAGTAACATCTTTAGCGGGGGGGCACCCACAGATACGCAGTATTTT CSASNIFSGGAPTDTQYF
. TRBJ1-1 TRBV6-6 . TGTGCCAGCAGTTACTCTGCTGGGCTCACTGAAGCTTTCTTT CASSYSAGLTEAFF
few TRBJ1-2 TRBV27 TRBD1 TGTGCCAGCAGTGTCGAACAGGGGCTAGGCTACACCTTC CASSVEQGLGYTF
. TRBJ2-1 TRBV6-4 . TGTGCCAGCAGTGATCAGGGTGGTGAGCAGTTCTTC CASSDQGGEQFF
. TRBJ2-1 TRBV19 . TGTGCCAGTAGTATAGTATCCCCGTGGACTCCCTCATACAATGAGCAGTTCTTC CASSIVSPWTPSYNEQFF
. TRBJ2-3 TRBV6-5 TRBD1 TGTGCCAGCAGGGGACAGCCCACAGATACGCAGTATTTT CASRGQPTDTQYF
. TRBJ2-3 TRBV7-8 . TGTGCCAGCAGCCCCATGTCAGATACGCAGTATTTT CASSPMSDTQYF
. TRBJ2-3 TRBV4-3 TRBD2 TGCGCCAGCAGCCAAGGACTAGCCACAGATACGCAGTATTTT CASSQGLATDTQYF
. TRBJ2-7 TRBV7-2 TRBD1 TGTGCCAGCAGCTCGACAGGGGGCGAGCAGCACTTC CASSSTGGEQHF
. TRBJ1-2 TRBV6-6 TRBD1 TGTGCCAGCAGGGCAGGACAGGCCAACTATGGCTACACCTTC CASRAGQANYGYTF
. TRBJ1-1 TRBV7-8 . TGTGCCAGCAGCTTGTCGCAGGACACTGAAGCTTTCTTT CASSLSQDTEAFF
. TRBJ2-7 TRBV11-2 TRBD2 TGTGCCAGCAGCTTAGAGGCTAGCGGGTTCTCCTACGAGCAGTACTTC CASSLEASGFSYEQYF
once TRBJ1-5 TRBV19 . TGTGCCAGTAGTATCTCGGGGAATCAGCCCCAGCATTTT CASSISGNQPQHF
. TRBJ2-7 TRBV30 TRBD1 TGTGCCTGGAGTGCCGGGACAGGATACTCCTACGAGCAGTACTTC CAWSAGTGYSYEQYF
. TRBJ2-2 TRBV5-4 TRBD1 TGTGCCAGCAGCGCACGACAGGGGGTAGCCGGGGAGCTGTTTTTT CASSARQGVAGELFF
. TRBJ2-5 TRBV5-1 . TGCGCCAGCAGCCCCGGGACTGAAGAGACCCAGTACTTC CASSPGTEETQYF
. TRBJ1-4 TRBV30 TRBD1 TGTGCCTGGAGCGAACATCTGACAGGGGGGGAAAAACTGTTTTTT CAWSEHLTGGEKLFF
. TRBJ1-1 TRBV5-8 TRBD1 TGTGCCAGCAGCAGGAATTTCGGGACAGGGTATAACACTGAAGCTTTCTTT CASSRNFGTGYNTEAFF
. TRBJ1-1 TRBV29-1 . TGCAGCGTTAGGACAGTGGGAAACACTGAAGCTTTCTTT CSVRTVGNTEAFF
. TRBJ2-3 TRBV5-4 . TGTGCCAGCACCCCCGATCCCGGGACAGATACGCAGTATTTT CASTPDPGTDTQYF
. TRBJ1-5 TRBV27 . TGTGCCAGCAGTCCCACAGGGTCATGGAGCAATCAGTCCCAGCATTTT CASSPTGSWSNQSQHF
. TRBJ2-3 TRBV7-8 . TGTGCCAGCAGCCTACGATCTAGCACAGATACGCAGTATTTT CASSLRSSTDTQYF
. TRBJ2-7 TRBV18 . TGTGCCAGCTCACCAAAGGGGGACGAGCAGTACTTC CASSPKGDEQYF
. TRBJ2-1 TRBV9 TRBD2 TGTGCCAGCAGCGAGGGACTAGCGGGAACCTACAATGAGCAGTTCTTC CASSEGLAGTYNEQFF
. TRBJ2-5 TRBV6-5 . TGTGCCAGCAAATCGTGGGGAGGGACCCAGTACTTC CASKSWGGTQYF
few TRBJ1-2 TRBV5-1 . TGCGCCAGCAGCTTGGATTCCACATGGGGCCAAGGAGGCTACACCTTC CASSLDSTWGQGGYTF
. TRBJ2-3 TRBV5-6 TRBD1 TGTGCCAGCAGCTTTGCGGCAGGGGGCAGAGATACGCAGTATTTT CASSFAAGGRDTQYF
. TRBJ1-1 TRBV19 TRBD1 TGTGCCAGTAGTATAGAAGGGACAGGGTGGACCACTGAAGCTTTCTTT CASSIEGTGWTTEAFF
few TRBJ2-1 TRBV9 TRBD2 TGTGCCAGCAGCGTAGGTATTAGCGGGAGAACCGAGCAGTTCTTC CASSVGISGRTEQFF
. TRBJ2-7 TRBV5-6 . TGTGCCAGCAGCTCCTTGGTCAACAGATTGAGCTCCGAGCAGTACTTC CASSSLVNRLSSEQYF
. TRBJ1-1 TRBV6-6 TRBD1 TGTGCCAGCACTAAAGACAGGGGACATGAAGCTTTCTTT CASTKDRGHEAFF
few TRBJ1-1 TRBV6-6 . TGTGCCAGTGGGCAGCCGAACACTGAAGCTTTCTTT CASGQPNTEAFF
. TRBJ2-3 TRBV19 TRBD2 TGTGCCAGTAGTACCACCAGCGGGACTAGCACAGATACGCAGTATTTT CASSTTSGTSTDTQYF
. TRBJ1-2 TRBV11-2 TRBD1 TGTGCCAGCAGCTCACGACAGGGAATCAGCTATGGCTACACCTTC CASSSRQGISYGYTF
few TRBJ1-1 TRBV6-5 . TGTGCCAGCAGTGGACAATGGGTCGGTACTGAAGCTTTCTTT CASSGQWVGTEAFF